The 12 T cell receptor beta chains listed next were all sequenced from one sample in a study of shared clonotypes between healthy human individuals. The protocol was immunoSEQ multiplex PCR, while the TCRdb copy is restricted to in-frame clones and leaves out a portion. This table has 450,000 to 500,000 clones, roughly 80% appearing once. The sequencing input was PBMCs. Every receptor here comes from a woman between 40 and 50 years old in good health. Some clones in this sample may be carry-over from other donors' samples.

As to this clone: This sequence is one base from a far larger clone and is likely a read error. Different DNA sequences within this sample yield the same CDR3. The chain joins TRBV6-5 to TRBJ2-7, with TRBD1 matching over 7 bases. The V gene's germline CDR1 is MNHEY and CDR2 SVGAGI. The CDR3 spans 13 residues. CDR3 sequence: CATSRDSFYEQYF. In DNA, the CDR3 is TGCGCCACCTCGAGGGACAGCTTCTACGAGCAGTACTTC.

The rearrangement joins TRBV5-1 to TRBJ2-7, with D perhaps TRBD1 or TRBD2 (6 bases each). The CDR3 length is 18 residues. V was cut by 0 bases and J by 3 bases, with 22 bases left in between. CDR1 and CDR2 (germline): SGHRS, YFSETQ. The CDR3, as DNA: TGCGCCAGCAGCTTGGGGCCCGGGGGCCACGCGACAGTCTACGAGCAGTACTTC. This sequence encodes CASSLGPGGHATVYEQYF.

J is TRBJ1-2 and V is TRBV4-3; TRBD1 matches at 9 bases. The junction had 4 bases not matched to a gene; V was cut back by 2 bases and J by 3 bases. Germline V lookup: CDR1 LGHNA, CDR2 YSLEER. This CDR3 comprises 15 residues. The CDR3 loop reads CASSQNTGGYYGYTF. CDR3 DNA: TGCGCCAGCAGCCAAAACACAGGGGGCTACTATGGCTACACCTTC.

This clone showed up just once. The same CDR3 can be traced to other DNA sequences in this sample. The chain joins TRBV5-4 to TRBJ1-2, with 7 bases identical to TRBD1. Germline V gene data show CDR1 as SGHNT and CDR2 as YYREEE (reference sequence). The CDR3 covers 14 residues. V gave up 4 bases and J gave up 0 bases; unmatched junction bases: 3. CDR3 nucleotide sequence: TGTGCCAGCAGCGAAGGGACAGCTAACTATGGCTACACCTTC. Encoded protein: CASSEGTANYGYTF.

In the case of this clone: A far bigger clonotype differs at one base, so this is likely a read error. This rearrangement joins TRBV5-1 to TRBJ2-2; tentative D call: TRBD1 (5 bases). V was pared by 1 base and J by 3 bases, with 10 bases between. Germline CDR1 and CDR2: SGHRS and YFSETQ. This CDR3 has 15 amino acids. CDR3 in DNA: TGCGCCAGCAGCTTGATGCCCAGGGACACCGGGGAGCTGTTTTTT. It translates to CASSLMPRDTGELFF.

Regarding this clone: A far larger clone is off by one base, so a read error is likely. This sample includes further DNA sequences coding for the same CDR3. This chain connects TRBV6-5 to TRBJ2-6, with a possible D match to TRBD1 (5 bases). The CDR3 contains 15 residues. CDR1 is MNHEY, CDR2 SVGAGI, per germline. The CDR3 DNA reads TGTGCCAGCACTCGGTCGGGCTCTGGGGCCAACGTCCTGACTTTT. It is translated as CASTRSGSGANVLTF.

Written as DNA, the CDR3 is TGTGCCAGCAGCCGGTCGTTTTACCAAGAGACCCAGTACTTC. Translating it yields CASSRSFYQETQYF. This sequence joins TRBV4-2 and TRBJ2-5; D is unclear. Germline V gene data show CDR1 as LGHNA and CDR2 as YNFKEQ. The CDR3 contains 14 residues. V was clipped by 4 bases and J by 0 bases, with 9 bases between them.

The rearrangement uses TRBV29-1 and TRBJ2-2, with 13 bases fitting TRBD2. After removal of 5 bases from V and 3 bases from J, the junction contained 6 bases not matched to a gene. Germline V gives CDR1 SQVTM, CDR2 ANQGSEA. The CDR3 covers 16 residues. DNA for the CDR3: TGCAGCGTTACTAGCGGGAGGGCCGGTGACACCGGGGAGCTGTTTTTT. Its protein is CSVTSGRAGDTGELFF.

V is TRBV6-4 and J is TRBJ2-4; TRBD2 matches at 9 bases. Germline CDR1 is MRHNA and CDR2 is SNTAGT. The CDR3 has 14 residues. V lost 3 bases and J lost 4; bases outside the gene matches: 1. The CDR3 DNA reads as TGTGCCAGCAGTGAGACTAGCGGTAAAAACATTCAGTACTTC. Protein: CASSETSGKNIQYF.

This clone was recorded only once. V usage is TRBV7-3 and J usage is TRBJ2-7; 14 positions agree with TRBD2. CDR1 and CDR2 from the germline V gene are SGHTA and FQGTGA. The CDR3 loop spans 14 amino acids. Losses at the gene ends were 5 bases for V and 5 bases for J; bases not matched to a gene: 2. CDR3 bases: TGTGCCAGCAGCGCGGGACTAGCGGGAGACGAGCAGTACTTC. Its translation: CASSAGLAGDEQYF.

The rearrangement links TRBV27 to TRBJ2-1; 10 nucleotides agree with TRBD2. The CDR3 runs to 13 residues. Germline assignment: CDR1 MNHEY and CDR2 SMNVEV (reference sequence). J lost 8 bases, V lost 10 bases, and 8 bases had no gene match. The CDR3 DNA follows: TGTGCCACCAAGCTAGCGGGAGTGCATGAGCAGTTCTTC. Translation gives CATKLAGVHEQFF.

The V gene is TRBV29-1, the J gene TRBJ2-1; tentatively, D is TRBD1 (6 bases). In germline, CDR1 is SQVTM, CDR2 ANQGSEA. The CDR3 spans 15 residues. V lost 1 base and J lost 13, with 23 bases in between. The CDR3 sequence: CSVEGTPMDSFNQFF. CDR3 DNA sequence: TGCAGCGTTGAAGGCACACCCATGGACAGCTTCAACCAGTTCTTC.